A selection of T cell receptor beta chains follows, all from one sample in a study of T cells in Graves' hyperthyroidism and ophthalmopathy. TCRdb called the multiplex PCR reads again in MiXCR, with one record for every CDR3 protein. The data contain fewer than 750,000 distinct CDR3 sequences, roughly 14% of them singletons. The material sequenced was blood. The receptors originated from a woman between 45 and 65 years old with Graves' ophthalmopathy. Both conserved end residues are part of each CDR3. A D gene is named only where the DNA matches it firmly. Rows may omit the clone size; those that give it use once, few, many or a size class.

>few|TRBD1|TRBV5-1|TRBJ2-5
TGCGCCAGCAGCCCCAATGGACAGGAGCAAGAGACCCAGTACTTC
CASSPNGQEQETQYF
>NA|TRBD1|TRBV25-1|TRBJ2-3
TGTGCCAGCAGTGAGTTCTGGACAGGGGGCACAGATACGCAGTATTTT
CASSEFWTGGTDTQYF
>NA|NA|TRBV29-1|TRBJ2-1
TGCAGCGTTTCAGGCAGGAGGCATGAGCAGTTCTTC
CSVSGRRHEQFF
>many|NA|TRBV20-1|TRBJ2-7
TGCAGTGCTAGTCGAGCGGGACAGATGTCCTACGAGCAGTACTTC
CSASRAGQMSYEQYF
>many|NA|TRBV7-9|TRBJ2-2
TGTGCCAGCAGCTTACTGGCGGGCCTGAACACCGGGGAGCTGTTTTTT
CASSLLAGLNTGELFF
>NA|TRBD2|TRBV4-3|TRBJ2-7
TGCGCCAGCAGCCGGGGACTAGCGGGGGATCTAAGCGAGCAGTACTTC
CASSRGLAGDLSEQYF
>NA|NA|TRBV19|TRBJ1-5
TGTGCCAGTAGTATGTCTTTGTTGGGATATAATCAGCCCCAGCATTTT
CASSMSLLGYNQPQHF
>many|NA|TRBV30|TRBJ2-7
TGTGCCTGGAATTTTGAGGACAGCTCCTACGAGCAGTACTTC
CAWNFEDSSYEQYF
>few|NA|TRBV10-3|TRBJ2-2
TGTACCATCAGAAGCACCACCGGGGAGCTGTTTTTT
CTIRSTTGELFF
>many|NA|TRBV24-1|TRBJ2-2
TGTGCCACCAGTGATTTCGGCCAGCTTAACACCGGGGAGCTGTTTTTT
CATSDFGQLNTGELFF
>few|NA|TRBV6-5|TRBJ1-1
TGTGCCAGCAGGTACAGCGTGAACACTGAAGCTTTCTTT
CASRYSVNTEAFF
>many|NA|TRBV7-2|TRBJ1-1
TGTGCCAGCAGCTTAGTGGGCCCCTCTTCTGAAGCTTTCTTT
CASSLVGPSSEAFF
>many|TRBD1|TRBV12-3/TRBV12-4|TRBJ1-2
TGTGCCAGCAGTTTTGGGGGGACAGGGGGCGCGAACTATGGCTACACCTTC
CASSFGGTGGANYGYTF
>many|NA|TRBV20-1|TRBJ2-7
TGCAGTGCTAGAGACACTTTCGCAGGGAGTACCTACGAGCAGTACTTC
CSARDTFAGSTYEQYF
>many|TRBD1|TRBV9|TRBJ1-2
TGTGCCAGCAGCGGTCACAGGGGGCAAGGCTATGGCTACACCTTC
CASSGHRGQGYGYTF
>many|NA|TRBV6-2/TRBV6-3|TRBJ2-6
TGTGCCAGCAGTTACTCGCGCCCGGGACTGAACTCTGGGGCCAACGTCCTGACTTTC
CASSYSRPGLNSGANVLTF
>many|NA|TRBV27|TRBJ2-7
TGTGCCAGCAGTTTAGGTGGCCCCTGGTCCGAGCAGTACTTC
CASSLGGPWSEQYF
>many|TRBD2|TRBV11-2|TRBJ2-6
TGTGCCAGCAAAATCGATTGGGGGGGCTCTGGGGCCAACGTCCTGACTTTC
CASKIDWGGSGANVLTF
>many|NA|TRBV3-1|TRBJ2-1
TGTGCCAGCAGCCTCGCCCGACCCGGGATCTACAATGAGCAGTTCTTC
CASSLARPGIYNEQFF
>NA|TRBD2|TRBV20-1|TRBJ2-7
TGCAGTGCTAGACTAAGCGGGAGTTCCGAGCAGTACTTC
CSARLSGSSEQYF
>many|NA|TRBV28|TRBJ2-7
TGTGCCAGCGGTAGCAGGGACACCTACGAGCAGTACTTC
CASGSRDTYEQYF
>many|TRBD1|TRBV20-1|TRBJ2-5
TGCAGTGCCAAGACAGGGGGCAATTGGGAGACCCAGTACTTC
CSAKTGGNWETQYF
>NA|NA|TRBV7-9|TRBJ1-1
TGTGCCAGCAGCCTAATGTTGGGTCTGGGCAGGGGCACTGAAGCTTTCTTT
CASSLMLGLGRGTEAFF
>many|TRBD1|TRBV15|TRBJ1-2
TGTGCCACCAGCGAGGGGGCAGGCGGCTACACCTTC
CATSEGAGGYTF
>few|NA|TRBV28|TRBJ1-5
TGTGCCAGCAGATCCAACAATACACCCCGGGGGTTGCAGCCCCAGCATTTT
CASRSNNTPRGLQPQHF
>many|NA|TRBV18|TRBJ1-6
TGTGCCAGCTCACCCCAAGAGAGAAATTCACCCCTCCACTTT
CASSPQERNSPLHF
>many|TRBD1|TRBV2|TRBJ1-6
TGTGCCAGCAGTTTTCAGGGGGCGAGCTCCTATAATTCACCCCTCCACTTT
CASSFQGASSYNSPLHF
>NA|NA|TRBV5-1|TRBJ1-6
TGCGCCAGCAGCCCCGGGACTCAGAATTCACCCCTCCACTTT
CASSPGTQNSPLHF
>many|TRBD1|TRBV6-2/TRBV6-3|TRBJ1-1
TGTGCCAGCAGTTACCCCGGACAGGGGGGTTTGAACACTGAAGCTTTCTTT
CASSYPGQGGLNTEAFF
>few|NA|TRBV12-3/TRBV12-4|TRBJ2-2
TGTGCCAGCACCATGGCCCAAACGAACACCGGGGAGCTGTTTTTT
CASTMAQTNTGELFF
>few|TRBD2|TRBV5-1|TRBJ2-2
TGCGCCAGCAGGTACAAAGCGGGAGGGCCCAACACCGGGGAGCTGTTTTTT
CASRYKAGGPNTGELFF
>few|NA|TRBV20-1|TRBJ2-5
TGCAGTGCTAGAGCGAGAGGGGCGGAGACCCAGTACTTC
CSARARGAETQYF
>NA|NA|TRBV12-3/TRBV12-4|TRBJ2-1
TGTGCCAGCAGTTTAGTTACAGGAGCTGAGCAGTTCTTC
CASSLVTGAEQFF
>NA|NA|TRBV12-3/TRBV12-4|TRBJ2-6
TGTGCCAGCAGTTCGCAGGGGTGGGCTGGGGCCAACGTCCTGACTTTC
CASSSQGWAGANVLTF
>many|TRBD1|TRBV5-1|TRBJ1-4
TGCGCCAGCAGCGCCGGACAGGGAGCGTTGTCAACTAATGAAAAACTGTTTTTT
CASSAGQGALSTNEKLFF
>once|NA|TRBV6-5|TRBJ1-4
TGTGCCAGCAGTTACTCGGCAGTATTTAATGAAAAACTGTTTTTT
CASSYSAVFNEKLFF
>many|TRBD2|TRBV9|TRBJ2-1
TGTGCCAGCAGCCTCACTAGCGGGAGAAACAATGAGCAGTTCTTC
CASSLTSGRNNEQFF
>many|NA|TRBV4-1|TRBJ1-1
TGCGCCAGCAGCCAAGATTTCCGTGGCACTGAAGCTTTCTTT
CASSQDFRGTEAFF
>NA|NA|TRBV19|TRBJ2-2
TGTGCCAGTAGTATAGTAGGGGGCACCGGGGAGCTGTTTTTT
CASSIVGGTGELFF
>NA|TRBD2|TRBV4-1|TRBJ2-4
TGCGCCAGCAGCCAAGATTGGGGGTCGGCGGCTAGCGGGGCCAAGGGAGACATTCAGTACTTC
CASSQDWGSAASGAKGDIQYF
>many|NA|TRBV5-1|TRBJ2-1
TGCGCCAGCAGCGCGGGACGCGTCCCGGGCGATGAGCAGTTCTTC
CASSAGRVPGDEQFF
>NA|NA|TRBV7-9|TRBJ1-3
TGTGCCAGCAGCTTAGCTGCCACTCTGGAATACACCATATATTTT
CASSLAATLEYTIYF
>NA|NA|TRBV20-1|TRBJ2-3
TGCAGTGCTACTAACGAAGGAGAAGATACGCAGTATTTT
CSATNEGEDTQYF